The 25 T cell receptor beta chains below come from one sample, sequenced in a study of CD8+ T cells in alopecia areata. Treatment reported: oral pan-JAK inhibitor, 5-10 mg twice daily. RNA was isolated and reverse transcribed to cDNA, the sequencing template. Measured with immunoSEQ multiplex PCR; TCRdb has only the in-frame clones, and not every one. The data show 270,000 or so clones, more than 45% seen once. The material sequenced was CD4+ T cells sorted from blood, taken at week 24, from a patient treated with tofacitinib. The source of these receptors is a human donor with alopecia areata.

Note on this clone: Other nucleotide sequences from this sample produce the same CDR3. CDR3 protein: CAWSPRTGELFF. The DNA of the CDR3 is TGTGCCTGGAGTCCCAGGACCGGGGAGCTGTTTTTT. The J gene is TRBJ2-2, the V gene TRBV30; no definite D call. V was clipped by 2 bases and J by 5 bases, with 6 bases between them. The V gene's germline CDR1 is GTSNPN and CDR2 SVGIG (reference sequence). This CDR3 has 12 amino acids.

This rearrangement joins TRBV29-1 to TRBJ2-3; TRBD2 agrees at 15 bases. The CDR3 extends over 15 amino acids. Germline V gives CDR1 SQVTM, CDR2 ANQGSEA. The trim removed 6 bases at V and 8 bases at J, leaving 9 bases unmatched. The CDR3 DNA reads TGCAGCGTCGTCGGACTAGCGGGGGGGAGGAGTACGCAGTATTTT. Translation gives CSVVGLAGGRSTQYF.

This clone showed up just a few times. The V gene is TRBV19, the J gene TRBJ2-7, with 8 bases that match TRBD1. Germline values: CDR1 LNHDA, CDR2 SQIVND (reference sequence). There are 13 residues in the CDR3. With V trimmed by 5 bases and J by 4 bases, 4 bases remained unmatched. The CDR3 nucleotides are TGTGCCAGTAGTTTGACAGGGGTTTACGAGCAGTACTTC. Encoded protein: CASSLTGVYEQYF.

The gene calls are TRBV7-2 and TRBJ1-2, with a tentative D call TRBD1 (6 bases). The germline CDR1 and CDR2 sequences are SGHTA and FQGNSA. V was cut by 2 bases and J by 8 bases, with 9 bases left in between. The CDR3 runs to 12 residues. The CDR3 is CASSLRGTGYTF. The CDR3 DNA reads as TGTGCCAGCAGCTTAAGGGGGACAGGCTACACCTTC. The full variable domain, completed using reference TRBV7-2 and TRBJ1-2, is GAGVSQSPSNKVTEKGKDVELRCDPISGHTALYWYRQSLGQGLEFLIYFQGNSAPDKSGLPSDRFSAERTGGSVSTLTIQRTQQEDSAVYLCASSLRGTGYTFGSGTRLTVV.

V gene TRBV28 combines with J gene TRBJ1-4; possible D gene TRBD1, 6 bases. V was clipped by 3 bases and J by 8 bases, with 10 bases between them. Looked up from germline, CDR1 is MDHEN and CDR2 is SYDVKM. The CDR3 runs to 13 residues. CDR3 amino acids: CASSFRTEEKLFF. The CDR3 DNA reads TGTGCCAGCAGTTTCCGGACAGAGGAAAAACTGTTTTTT. The variable domain in full, completed from reference TRBV28 and TRBJ1-4, reads DVKVTQSSRYLVKRTGEKVFLECVQDMDHENMFWYRQDPGLGLRLIYFSYDVKMKEKGDIPEGYSVSREKKERFSLILESASTNQTSMYLCASSFRTEEKLFFGSGTQLSVL.

The chain recombines TRBV5-4 with TRBJ2-5; 8 bases align to TRBD1. The CDR3 length is 14 residues. With 3 bases clipped from V and 5 bases from J, the junction kept 6 bases outside the gene matches. The germline V gene has CDR1 SGHNT and CDR2 YYREEE (reference sequence). As DNA, the CDR3 is TGTGCCAGCAGCTCCCCGGACAGGGTGGAGACCCAGTACTTC. Amino acids: CASSSPDRVETQYF.

V is TRBV2 and J is TRBJ1-2; D remains unclear. Trimming removed 6 bases at V and 1 base at J, with 9 bases between. This CDR3 has 13 residues. CDR1 is SNHLY and CDR2 is FYNNEI in the germline V gene. CDR3 DNA: TGTGCCAGCAGCGAACAGATTAACTATGGCTACACCTTC. As protein: CASSEQINYGYTF.

J is TRBJ1-2 and V is TRBV10-3; D ambiguous. V lost 10 bases and J 7 bases, leaving 10 bases between the germline ends. The germline CDR1 and CDR2 sequences are ENHRY and SYGVKD. The CDR3 extends over 10 amino acids. CDR3 region: CATRGSGYTF. DNA of the CDR3: TGTGCCACTAGAGGTAGTGGCTACACCTTC.

The V gene is TRBV4-2, the J gene TRBJ2-1; a possible D gene is TRBD2 (5 bases). Germline lookup yields CDR1 LGHNA and CDR2 YNFKEQ. The CDR3 length is 13 residues. V was trimmed by 0 bases and J by 13 bases, leaving 13 bases between them. CDR3 sequence: CASSQEEERLQFF. DNA of the CDR3: TGTGCCAGCAGCCAAGAAGAGGAGCGGTTACAGTTCTTC.

The chain combines TRBV30 with TRBJ2-3; D uncertain. Trimming stripped 4 bases from V and 0 bases from J, with 14 bases between. This CDR3 is 15 amino acids long. From germline, CDR1 is GTSNPN and CDR2 SVGIG (reference sequence). The CDR3: CAWTVDLMSTDTQYF. As DNA, the CDR3 is TGTGCCTGGACTGTTGACCTCATGAGCACAGATACGCAGTATTTT.

About this clone itself: Distinct nucleotide sequences in the sample also encode this CDR3. This sequence joins TRBV5-1 and TRBJ2-5, with TRBD1 as a possible D gene (7 bases). CDR3 size: 13 residues. Germline assignment: CDR1 SGHRS and CDR2 YFSETQ. Deletions cut 3 bases from V and 4 bases from J, with 10 bases between. CDR3 region: CASSSQGGETQYF. In DNA form, the CDR3 reads TGCGCCAGCAGCTCCCAGGGGGGAGAGACCCAGTACTTC. Using reference TRBV5-1 and TRBJ2-5 for the parts outside the CDR3, the full variable domain is KAGVTQTPRYLIKTRGQQVTLSCSPISGHRSVSWYQQTPGQGLQFLFEYFSETQRNKGNFPGRFSGRQFSNSRSEMNVSTLELGDSALYLCASSSQGGETQYFGPGTRLLVL.

DNA of the CDR3: TGTGCCTGGGCCCCGGGTTTCTATAATTCACCCCTCCACTTT. Protein product: CAWAPGFYNSPLHF. The chain recombines TRBV30 with TRBJ1-6; D is undetermined. This CDR3 spans 14 amino acids. Germline CDR1 GTSNPN, CDR2 SVGIG (reference sequence). Between the trimmed V and J ends, which lost 5 bases and 3 bases, there was a span of 11 bases.

The rearrangement uses TRBV9 and TRBJ1-1; D is uncertain. CDR3 length: 13 residues. Per germline, CDR1 SGDLS and CDR2 YYNGEE. The V end lost 0 bases, the J end lost 3 bases, and 6 bases lay between the germline ends. CDR3 bases: TGTGCCAGCAGCGTAGCAGGTCACACTGAAGCTTTCTTT. It yields the protein CASSVAGHTEAFF.

Concerning this clone itself: The sample contains more than one DNA sequence encoding this CDR3. The gene calls are TRBV2 and TRBJ1-2, with 7 bases fitting TRBD1. The ends lost 3 bases at V and 2 bases at J; junction bases unmatched: 3. From germline, CDR1 is SNHLY and CDR2 FYNNEI. This CDR3 is built from 14 residues. In DNA, the CDR3 is TGTGCCAGCAGTGAGACAGGGCCGAACTATGGCTACACCTTC. As protein: CASSETGPNYGYTF. Filled out from reference TRBV2 and TRBJ1-2, the complete variable domain reads EPEVTQTPSHQVTQMGQEVILRCVPISNHLYFYWYRQILGQKVEFLVSFYNNEISEKSEIFDDQFSVERPDGSNFTLKIRSTKLEDSAMYFCASSETGPNYGYTFGSGTRLTVV.

CDR3 residues: CATSRDVVEPYSYEQYF. In DNA, the CDR3 is TGTGCCACCAGCAGAGATGTTGTGGAGCCTTACTCCTACGAGCAGTACTTC. The V and J genes are TRBV15 and TRBJ2-7, with D unresolved. CDR1 LNHNV and CDR2 YYDKDF come from the germline V gene (reference sequence). This CDR3 is built from 17 residues. V was trimmed by 0 bases and J by 0 bases, leaving 15 bases between them. Looking up the rest from reference TRBV15 and TRBJ2-7 gives the full variable domain: DAMVIQNPRYQVTQFGKPVTLSCSQTLNHNVMYWYQQKSSQAPKLLFHYYDKDFNNEADTPDNFQSRRPNTSFCFLDIRSPGLGDTAMYLCATSRDVVEPYSYEQYFGPGTRLTVT.

V gene TRBV30 combines with J gene TRBJ2-2; D uncertain. The V end was cut by 2 bases, the J end by 6 bases, with 4 bases between. This CDR3 spans 11 amino acids. The germline CDR1 and CDR2 sequences are GTSNPN and SVGIG (reference sequence). CDR3 nucleotides: TGTGCCTGGAGTCTATCCGGGGAGCTGTTTTTT. Protein sequence: CAWSLSGELFF.

Here the CDR3 reads CASSVQVQYF. The CDR3 DNA reads TGTGCCAGCAGTGTACAGGTGCAGTACTTC. The J gene is TRBJ2-7, the V gene TRBV2; D might be TRBD1 (5 bases). V was trimmed by 4 bases and J by 9 bases, leaving 7 bases between them. This CDR3 is 10 amino acids long. Germline CDR1 reads SNHLY; CDR2 reads FYNNEI.

V usage is TRBV6-5 and J usage is TRBJ1-2; D unresolved. The germline V gene encodes CDR1 MNHEY and CDR2 SVGAGI. This CDR3 is built from 14 residues. Trimming stripped 2 bases from V and 4 bases from J, with 11 bases between. CDR3 amino acids: CASSYGWGIYGYTF. CDR3 sequence (DNA): TGTGCCAGCAGTTACGGGTGGGGAATCTATGGCTACACCTTC.

The V call is TRBV9, the J call TRBJ2-2, with D possibly TRBD2 on 7 matching bases. V shed 0 bases and J shed 2 bases, with 11 bases lying between them. Germline V lookup: CDR1 SGDLS, CDR2 YYNGEE. The CDR3 covers 16 residues. This CDR3 is CASSVAGGANTGELFF. Written as DNA, the CDR3 is TGTGCCAGCAGCGTAGCGGGGGGCGCCAACACCGGGGAGCTGTTTTTT.

The count of this clone is one. This sequence joins TRBV15 and TRBJ2-6, with TRBD1 matching over 9 bases. The V gene end was trimmed by 5 bases and the J gene end by 2 bases; junction bases not matched to a gene: 4. The CDR3 loop spans 16 amino acids. Germline V lookup: CDR1 LNHNV, CDR2 YYDKDF (reference sequence). The CDR3 coding sequence is TGTGCCACCAGCGGTACAGGGGGCGCTGGGGCCAACGTCCTGACTTTC. Translating gives CATSGTGGAGANVLTF.

V and J are TRBV7-9 and TRBJ2-4; 9 bases agree with TRBD1. Germline values: CDR1 SEHNR, CDR2 FQNEAQ (reference sequence). V lost 5 bases to trimming and J lost 5 bases; unmatched junction nucleotides: 13. The CDR3 has 17 residues. CDR3 residues: CASSILRDRVTQNIQYF. CDR3 bases: TGTGCCAGCAGCATTCTCCGGGACAGGGTGACCCAAAACATTCAGTACTTC.

This clone was seen many times. The V gene is TRBV7-2, the J gene TRBJ1-1; TRBD1 is a possible D gene (6 bases). The CDR3 runs to 15 residues. V shed 5 bases and J shed 7 bases, with 20 bases lying between them. Germline V gene lookup returns CDR1 SGHTA and CDR2 FQGNSA. CDR3 nucleotide sequence: TGTGCCAGCAGCCCCACGAGGGGGAGGGGATTTGAAGCTTTCTTT. It specifies CASSPTRGRGFEAFF.

CDR3 amino acids: CASRAETASYEQYF. For the CDR3, the DNA is TGTGCCAGCAGAGCAGAGACCGCCTCCTACGAGCAGTACTTC. The chain couples TRBV7-2 to TRBJ2-7; no clear D gene. Germline lookup yields CDR1 SGHTA and CDR2 FQGNSA. The CDR3 has 14 residues. Trimming cost V 6 bases and J 0 bases, with 12 bases left between them.

CDR3 sequence: CASSYAGNTEAFF. In DNA, the CDR3 is TGTGCCAGCAGCTATGCAGGTAACACTGAAGCTTTCTTT. The chain combines TRBV7-9 with TRBJ1-1; no clear D. The CDR3 loop spans 13 amino acids. Per germline, CDR1 SEHNR and CDR2 FQNEAQ (reference sequence). V was shortened by 4 bases and J by 2 bases, with 8 bases between the two germline ends.

The chain employs TRBV29-1 and TRBJ1-2, with D maybe TRBD1 (6 bases). Trimming pared 6 bases from V and 6 bases from J, leaving 26 bases between. The CDR3 length is 16 residues. The germline gives CDR1 SQVTM, CDR2 ANQGSEA. This chain's CDR3 is CSVGTRIRGAKDGYTF. CDR3 in DNA: TGCAGCGTCGGCACCCGGATACGGGGGGCGAAAGATGGCTACACCTTC.